This TCR beta chain is drawn from a study of identical twins. Per germline, CDR1 SQVTM and CDR2 ANQGSEA. The CDR3 covers 13 residues. V was pared by 0 bases and J by 6 bases, with 9 bases between. TCRdb re-derived calls from the 5' RACE reads in MiXCR, one entry per CDR3 protein. The sample lists about 520,000 distinct CDR3 sequences, under 25% occurring once. These data also formed part of another study, on T cells expressing NK-cell markers. That report notes: The TCR beta repertoires originated in sorted CD3+CD56+NKG2C+, CD3+CD56+NKG2C- and CD3+CD56-NKG2C+ T cells. The use of an anti-gamma-delta TCR antibody, which was added in several experiments, restricted sorting to T cells expressing alpha-beta TCR. Dominant NKG2C+ clonotypes accounted for roughly 1.0-7.5% of CD8+ T cells in 5 to 7 donors.

The V gene is TRBV29-1, the J gene TRBJ2-1, with no clear D. The TCR originated in a woman between 18 and 30 years old in good health. The sequenced sample was CD4+ T cells sorted from blood. The CDR3 region has the DNA TGCAGCGTTGAAGAGCGCTCCCTCAATGAGCAGTTCTTC. As protein: CSVEERSLNEQFF.